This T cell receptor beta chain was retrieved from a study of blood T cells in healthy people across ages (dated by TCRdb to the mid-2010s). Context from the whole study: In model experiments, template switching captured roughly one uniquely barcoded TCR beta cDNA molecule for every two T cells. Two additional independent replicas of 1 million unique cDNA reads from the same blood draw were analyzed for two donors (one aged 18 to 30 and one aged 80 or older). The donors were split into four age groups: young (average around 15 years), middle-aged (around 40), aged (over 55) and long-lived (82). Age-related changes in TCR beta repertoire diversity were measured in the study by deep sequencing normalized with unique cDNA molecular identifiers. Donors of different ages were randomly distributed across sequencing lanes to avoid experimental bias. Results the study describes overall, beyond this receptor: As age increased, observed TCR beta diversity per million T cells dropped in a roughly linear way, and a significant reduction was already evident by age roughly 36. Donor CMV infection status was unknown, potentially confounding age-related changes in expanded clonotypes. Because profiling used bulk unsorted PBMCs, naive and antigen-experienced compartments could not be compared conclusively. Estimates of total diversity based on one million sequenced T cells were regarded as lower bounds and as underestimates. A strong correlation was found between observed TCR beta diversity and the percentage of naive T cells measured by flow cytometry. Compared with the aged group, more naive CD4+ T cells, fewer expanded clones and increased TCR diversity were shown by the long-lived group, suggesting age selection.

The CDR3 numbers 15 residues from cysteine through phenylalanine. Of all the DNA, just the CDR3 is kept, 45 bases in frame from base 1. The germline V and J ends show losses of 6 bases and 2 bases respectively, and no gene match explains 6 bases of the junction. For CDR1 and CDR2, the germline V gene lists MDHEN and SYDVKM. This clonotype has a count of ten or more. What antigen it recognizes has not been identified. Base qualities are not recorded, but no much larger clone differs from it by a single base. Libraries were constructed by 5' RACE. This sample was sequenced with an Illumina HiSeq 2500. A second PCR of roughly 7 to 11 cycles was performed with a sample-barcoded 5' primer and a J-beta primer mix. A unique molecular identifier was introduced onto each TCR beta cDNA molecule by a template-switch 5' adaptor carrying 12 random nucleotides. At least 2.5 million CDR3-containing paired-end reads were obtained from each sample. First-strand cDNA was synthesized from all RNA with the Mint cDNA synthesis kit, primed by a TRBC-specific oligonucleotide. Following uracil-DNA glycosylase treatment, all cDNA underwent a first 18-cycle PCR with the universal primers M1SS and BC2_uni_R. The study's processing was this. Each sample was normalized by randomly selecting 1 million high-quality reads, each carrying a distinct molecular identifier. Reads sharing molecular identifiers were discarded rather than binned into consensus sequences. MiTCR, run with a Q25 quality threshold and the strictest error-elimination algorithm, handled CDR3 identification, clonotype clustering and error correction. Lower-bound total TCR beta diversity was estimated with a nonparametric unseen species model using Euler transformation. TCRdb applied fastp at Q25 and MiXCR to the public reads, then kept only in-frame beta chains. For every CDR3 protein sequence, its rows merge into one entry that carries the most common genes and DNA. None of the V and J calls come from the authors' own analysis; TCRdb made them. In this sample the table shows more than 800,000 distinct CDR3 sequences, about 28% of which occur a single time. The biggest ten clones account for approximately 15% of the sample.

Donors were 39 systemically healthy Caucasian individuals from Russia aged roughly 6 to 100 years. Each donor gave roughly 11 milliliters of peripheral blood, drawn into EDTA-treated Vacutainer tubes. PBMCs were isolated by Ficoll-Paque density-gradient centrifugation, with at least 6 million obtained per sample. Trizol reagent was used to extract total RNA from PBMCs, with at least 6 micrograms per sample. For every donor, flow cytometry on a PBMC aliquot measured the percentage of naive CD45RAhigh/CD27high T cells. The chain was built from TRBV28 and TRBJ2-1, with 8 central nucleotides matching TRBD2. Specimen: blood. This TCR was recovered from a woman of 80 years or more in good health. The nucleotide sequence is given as TGTGCCAGCAGACCGCTTAGCGGGGCCTACAATGAGCAGTTCTTC. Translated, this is CASRPLSGAYNEQFF.